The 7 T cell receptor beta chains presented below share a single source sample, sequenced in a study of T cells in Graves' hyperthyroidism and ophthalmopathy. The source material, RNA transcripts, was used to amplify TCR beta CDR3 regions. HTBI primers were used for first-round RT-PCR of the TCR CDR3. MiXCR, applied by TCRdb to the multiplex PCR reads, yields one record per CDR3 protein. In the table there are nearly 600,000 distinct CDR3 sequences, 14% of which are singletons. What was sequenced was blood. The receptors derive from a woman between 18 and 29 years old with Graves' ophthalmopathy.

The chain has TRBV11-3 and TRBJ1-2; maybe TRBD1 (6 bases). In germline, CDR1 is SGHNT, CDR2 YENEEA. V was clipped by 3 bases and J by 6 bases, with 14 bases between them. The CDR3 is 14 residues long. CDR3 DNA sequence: TGTGCCAGCAGCTTGTGGTTGGGGGGCGATGGCTACACCTTC. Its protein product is CASSLWLGGDGYTF.

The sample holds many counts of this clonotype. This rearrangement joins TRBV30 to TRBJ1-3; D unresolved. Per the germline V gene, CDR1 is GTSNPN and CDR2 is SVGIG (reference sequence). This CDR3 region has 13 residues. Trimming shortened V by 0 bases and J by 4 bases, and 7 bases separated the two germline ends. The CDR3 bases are TGTGCCTGGAGTGTCATACAGGGAAACACCATATATTTT. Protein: CAWSVIQGNTIYF.

The chain's CDR3 is CSAPGQGETQYF. In nucleotides, the CDR3 is TGCAGTGCGCCGGGACAGGGGGAGACCCAGTACTTC. The rearrangement joins TRBV20-1 to TRBJ2-5, with 10 bases lining up with TRBD1. The CDR3 runs to 12 residues. Trimming removed 6 bases from V and 5 bases from J; junction bases left unmatched: 3. Germline CDR1 DFQATT, CDR2 SNEGSKA (reference sequence).

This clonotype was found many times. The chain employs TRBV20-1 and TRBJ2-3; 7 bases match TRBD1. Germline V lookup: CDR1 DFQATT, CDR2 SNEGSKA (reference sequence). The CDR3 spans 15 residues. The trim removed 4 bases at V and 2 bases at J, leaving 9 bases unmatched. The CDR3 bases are TGCAGTGCTAAAGCCTGGGACAGCTACACAGATACGCAGTATTTT. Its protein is CSAKAWDSYTDTQYF.

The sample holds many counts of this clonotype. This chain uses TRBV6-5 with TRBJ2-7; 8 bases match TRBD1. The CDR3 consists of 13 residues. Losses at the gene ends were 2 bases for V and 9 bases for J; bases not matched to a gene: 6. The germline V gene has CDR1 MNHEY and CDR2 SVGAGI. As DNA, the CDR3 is TGTGCCAGCAGTTACGGACAGGGTGGAGGGCAGTACTTC. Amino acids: CASSYGQGGGQYF.

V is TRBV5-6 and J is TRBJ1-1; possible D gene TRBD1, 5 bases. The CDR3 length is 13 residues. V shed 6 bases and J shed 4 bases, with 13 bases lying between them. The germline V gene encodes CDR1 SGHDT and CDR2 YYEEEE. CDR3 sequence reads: CASTPAGGTEAFF. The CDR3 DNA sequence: TGTGCCAGCACCCCAGCCGGGGGCACTGAAGCTTTCTTT.

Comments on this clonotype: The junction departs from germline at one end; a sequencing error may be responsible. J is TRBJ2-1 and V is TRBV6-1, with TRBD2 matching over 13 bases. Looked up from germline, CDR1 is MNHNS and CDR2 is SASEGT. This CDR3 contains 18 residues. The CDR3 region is CASSPGTSGIWGYHEQFF. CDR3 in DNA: TGTGCCAGCAGCCCCGGGACTAGCGGGATCTGGGGCTACCATGAGCAGTTCTTC.